These 7 T cell receptor beta chains share one sample of origin, sequenced in a study of T cells after yellow fever vaccination. TCRdb passed the 5' RACE reads through MiXCR, listing each CDR3 protein once. Of 300,000 to 400,000 distinct CDR3 sequences listed, approximately 4.2% are singletons. Sequencing was performed on PBMCs, taken 5 days after the yellow fever booster vaccination. The receptor set was obtained from a man between 18 and 35 years old who received the YFV17D yellow fever vaccine.

There are a few counts of this clonotype. The chain uses TRBV12-3 or TRBV12-4 and TRBJ1-2; D is uncertain. CDR3 length equals 12 residues. V lost 6 bases and J lost 5, with 10 bases in between. DNA of the CDR3: TGTGCCAGCAGCCCCGTAAGTTATGGCTACACCTTC. It is translated as CASSPVSYGYTF.

This clonotype was seen at least ten times. The chain uses TRBV20-1 and TRBJ2-2; no clear D gene. The CDR3 covers 13 residues. Deletions cut 6 bases from V and 0 bases from J, with 8 bases between. Germline V gives CDR1 DFQATT, CDR2 SNEGSKA (reference sequence). CDR3 nucleotide sequence: TGCAGTGCGAGGACCACGAACACCGGGGAGCTGTTTTTT. This gives the protein CSARTTNTGELFF.

This chain joins TRBV10-3 and TRBJ1-2; a possible D gene is TRBD1 (6 bases). CDR3 length: 14 residues. V was pared by 4 bases and J by 5 bases, with 14 bases between. Germline lookup yields CDR1 ENHRY and CDR2 SYGVKD. DNA of the CDR3: TGTGCCATCAGTGCTCAAGGAGGGGGATATGGCTACACCTTC. This encodes CAISAQGGGYGYTF.

This clonotype was found a few times. The V gene is TRBV10-3, the J gene TRBJ1-1; D is perhaps TRBD1 (5 bases). The CDR3 totals 13 residues. Trimming took off 4 bases at V and 6 bases at J, with 12 bases between the two ends. The germline gives CDR1 ENHRY, CDR2 SYGVKD. This CDR3 is CAISGMGEAEAFF. CDR3 bases: TGTGCCATCAGTGGGATGGGGGAGGCTGAAGCTTTCTTT.

This clonotype was detected many times. The chain recombines TRBV27 with TRBJ1-1; D ambiguous. The CDR3 contains 15 residues. In germline, CDR1 is MNHEY, CDR2 SMNVEV (reference sequence). V shed 3 bases and J shed 1 base, with 12 bases lying between them. CDR3 in amino acids: CASSLGTAGNTEAFF. The CDR3 DNA reads TGTGCCAGCAGTTTGGGAACGGCCGGGAACACTGAAGCTTTCTTT.

This sequence joins TRBV12-3 or TRBV12-4 and TRBJ2-7; D gene ambiguous. CDR3 length equals 13 residues. V was trimmed by 1 base and J by 5 bases, leaving 9 bases between them. The chain's CDR3 is CASSLGSVNEQYF. CDR3 nucleotides: TGTGCCAGCAGTTTAGGCAGCGTCAACGAGCAGTACTTC.

A few counts support this clonotype. The chain uses TRBV2 and TRBJ2-7; no clear D gene. V lost 0 bases and J lost 0, with 9 bases in between. This CDR3 comprises 15 residues. CDR1 is SNHLY and CDR2 is FYNNEI in the germline V gene. The CDR3 reads CASSEAGFSSYEQYF. The CDR3 DNA reads TGTGCCAGCAGTGAAGCAGGCTTTTCCTCCTACGAGCAGTACTTC.